The 8 T cell receptor beta chains given below trace back to one sample, sequenced in a study of CD8 T cells in Susac syndrome. RNA, at about 0.5 to 1 ug, was reverse transcribed with random hexamers. TCRdb used MiXCR to reprocess the immunoSEQ multiplex PCR reads, holding one entry per CDR3 protein. The data show 150,000 to 200,000 distinct CDR3 sequences, nearly 97% seen once. Sequencing input: CD4+ T cells from PBMCs. These receptor sequences come from a human donor with multiple sclerosis.

This sequence joins TRBV30 and TRBJ1-2; 8 nucleotides match TRBD1. Germline CDR1 GTSNPN, CDR2 SVGIG (reference sequence). This CDR3 has 16 residues. J was trimmed by 0 bases and V by 1 base; bases with no gene match: 7. The chain's CDR3 is CAWSGKLQGANYGYTF. CDR3 bases: TGTGCCTGGAGTGGTAAACTACAGGGGGCTAACTATGGCTACACCTTC.

The rearrangement joins TRBV5-4 to TRBJ2-6, with TRBD2 matching 7 bases. Trimming took 9 bases from V and 1 from J; bases not matched to a gene: 13. Per germline, CDR1 SGHNT and CDR2 YYREEE (reference sequence). The CDR3 sequence is 17 residues long. The DNA for the CDR3 is TGTGCCAACTCTTGGGGGGGTTATGGATCTGGGGCCAACGTCCTGACTTTC. This codes for CANSWGGYGSGANVLTF.

V is TRBV14 and J is TRBJ2-3, with 8 bases lining up with TRBD2. CDR3 length equals 15 residues. Trimming at V came to 5 bases and at J to 3 bases, leaving 7 bases not matched to a gene. Germline V CDR1 and CDR2: SGHDN, FVKESK. CDR3 coding DNA: TGTGCCAGCAGCTCACGGACTAGCTCAACAGATACGCAGTATTTT. Translating it yields CASSSRTSSTDTQYF. The full variable domain, in which reference TRBV14 and TRBJ2-3 provide the parts outside the CDR3, is EAGVTQFPSHSVIEKGQTVTLRCDPISGHDNLYWYRRVMGKEIKFLLHFVKESKQDESGMPNNRFLAERTGGTYSTLKVQPAELEDSGVYFCASSSRTSSTDTQYFGPGTRLTVL.

This chain uses TRBV18 with TRBJ1-4; D may be TRBD1 (5 bases). The CDR3 extends over 14 amino acids. V dropped 2 bases and J dropped 8 bases, with 12 bases sitting between them. Germline CDR1 reads KGHSH; CDR2 reads LQKENI. The CDR3 sequence is CASSPDSLREKLFF. The DNA for the CDR3 is TGTGCCAGCTCACCAGACAGTCTACGGGAAAAACTGTTTTTT. Complete variable domain (other parts from reference TRBV18 and TRBJ1-4): NAGVMQNPRHLVRRRGQEARLRCSPMKGHSHVYWYRQLPEEGLKFMVYLQKENIIDESGMPKERFSAEFPKEGPSILRIQQVVRGDSAAYFCASSPDSLREKLFFGSGTQLSVL.

The CDR3: CASSLGASGQETQYF. The CDR3 DNA sequence: TGCGCCAGCAGCTTGGGGGCTAGCGGTCAAGAGACCCAGTACTTC. The chain couples TRBV5-1 to TRBJ2-5; 7 bases are a match to TRBD2. After removal of 0 bases from V and 2 bases from J, the junction contained 4 bases not matched to a gene. Germline lookup yields CDR1 SGHRS and CDR2 YFSETQ. The CDR3 extends over 15 amino acids.

This chain uses TRBV29-1 with TRBJ1-1; no definite D call. Trimming cost V 1 base and J 0 bases, with 9 bases left between them. Germline-derived CDR1 and CDR2 are SQVTM and ANQGSEA. This CDR3 spans 14 amino acids. The CDR3 sequence is CSVEVGQLNTEAFF. Here the CDR3 DNA reads TGCAGCGTTGAAGTTGGCCAGCTGAACACTGAAGCTTTCTTT.

DNA of the CDR3: TGTGCCAGCAGTTTATCACCAGGGAGGACTGAAGCTTTCTTT. Amino acid sequence: CASSLSPGRTEAFF. The genes are TRBV27 and TRBJ1-1, with TRBD1 as a possible D gene (5 bases). The CDR3 is 14 amino acids. V lost 0 bases, J lost 5 bases, and 10 bases lay in between. Germline loops: CDR1 MNHEY, CDR2 SMNVEV (reference sequence).

V gene TRBV6-2 or TRBV6-3 combines with J gene TRBJ1-1, with no clear D. With 2 bases removed from V and 1 base from J, the gap between germline ends came to 5 bases. The CDR3 consists of 13 residues. Germline CDR1 is MNHEY and CDR2 is SVGEGT. CDR3 residues: CASSYERNTEAFF. DNA for the CDR3: TGTGCCAGCAGTTACGAGAGGAACACTGAAGCTTTCTTT.